This TCR beta chain derives from a study of T cells after yellow fever vaccination. Regarding the study as a whole: The CD4 and CD8 compartments had a small share of their clonotypes in common. A faster peak, day 5 versus 15, was reached by the weaker secondary response.

Germline assignment: CDR1 DFQATT and CDR2 SNEGSKA (reference sequence). The CDR3 is made up of 14 amino acids. V shed 5 bases and J shed 8 bases, with 19 bases lying between them. Turning to this clonotype: The antigen is undetermined.

Synthesis of TCR cDNA relied on 5'RACE template switching, which attached a universal primer site and UMIs. TCRdb recomputed calls from the 5' RACE reads with MiXCR, one row per CDR3 protein. Here the sample spans around 300,000 distinct CDR3 sequences, 3.5% to 4.5% being singletons. This chain joins TRBV20-1 and TRBJ2-1, with D tentatively TRBD2 (6 bases). The sequence was obtained from a man aged 18 to 29 who received the YFV17D yellow fever vaccine. Sequencing used PBMCs, obtained 15 days after the yellow fever booster vaccination. Written as DNA, the CDR3 is TGCAGTGCTCGTTCCTCGACTAGTATGTATGAGCAGTTCTTC. It encodes CSARSSTSMYEQFF.